This entry lists 16 T cell receptor beta chains sequenced from one sample in a study of cytomegalovirus exposure and HLA in healthy donors. This table comes from immunoSEQ multiplex PCR, and its TCRdb copy is limited to in-frame clones, with some not included. The sample lists a few hundred thousand clones, approximately 84% seen once, with 12% in the top ten. What was sequenced was PBMCs. Source of these receptors: a man aged 18 to 29 in good health and CMV-seropositive.

The CDR3 sequence: CASSDGPNTEAFF. The CDR3 coding sequence is TGTGCCAGCAGCGACGGACCGAACACTGAAGCTTTCTTT. V and J are TRBV7-2 and TRBJ1-1; D remains ambiguous. This CDR3 region has 13 residues. In germline, CDR1 is SGHTA, CDR2 FQGNSA. Trimming pared 5 bases from V and 1 base from J, leaving 8 bases between.

V is TRBV5-6 and J is TRBJ2-3; a possible D gene is TRBD2 (6 bases). Trimming took off 3 bases at V and 9 bases at J, with 17 bases between the two ends. The CDR3 length is 14 residues. Germline V gives CDR1 SGHDT, CDR2 YYEEEE. CDR3 protein: CASSSGRGLRTQYF. The CDR3 nucleotides are TGTGCCAGCAGCTCTGGAAGGGGACTCCGAACGCAGTATTTT.

J is TRBJ1-1 and V is TRBV4-2; possibly TRBD1 for D (5 bases). Trimming pared 3 bases from V and 5 bases from J, leaving 16 bases between. Germline CDR1 and CDR2: LGHNA and YNFKEQ. The CDR3 runs 15 residues. This CDR3 is CASSQPPAGRTEAFF. CDR3 coding DNA: TGTGCCAGCAGCCAGCCCCCGGCAGGGCGTACTGAAGCTTTCTTT.

This rearrangement joins TRBV2 to TRBJ2-1, with D possibly being TRBD1 (5 bases). The germline gives CDR1 SNHLY, CDR2 FYNNEI. This CDR3 region has 12 residues. Trimming shortened V by 6 bases and J by 5 bases, and 8 bases separated the two germline ends. The CDR3 sequence: CASSQQDNEQFF. CDR3 nucleotide sequence: TGTGCCAGCAGCCAACAGGACAATGAGCAGTTCTTC.

This clone was recorded once. The V and J genes are TRBV11-2 and TRBJ2-5, with 8 positions matching TRBD1. The ends lost 4 bases at V and 4 bases at J; junction bases unmatched: 2. This CDR3 comprises 13 residues. CDR1 and CDR2 from the germline V gene are SGHAT and FQNNGV. CDR3 region: CASSSDRGETQYF. The CDR3 DNA reads as TGTGCCAGCAGCTCAGACAGGGGAGAGACCCAGTACTTC.

The gene calls are TRBV5-1 and TRBJ2-1; D may be TRBD2 (6 bases). The V end was cut by 4 bases, the J end by 8 bases, with 16 bases between. The CDR3 contains 14 residues. Germline CDR1 reads SGHRS; CDR2 reads YFSETQ. CDR3 nucleotide sequence: TGCGCCAGCAGCCCCGGGAGTGGGATCGATGAGCAGTTCTTC. Its translation is CASSPGSGIDEQFF.

This sequence joins TRBV7-3 and TRBJ2-3; 9 positions agree with TRBD2. CDR1 and CDR2 (germline): SGHTA, FQGTGA. V lost 1 base, J lost 4 bases, and 6 bases stayed unmatched. The CDR3 runs to 16 residues. The CDR3 loop reads CASSLSGLASSDTQYF. CDR3 sequence (DNA): TGTGCCAGCAGCTTAAGCGGACTAGCGTCGTCAGATACGCAGTATTTT.

The V call is TRBV28, the J call TRBJ1-4, with D perhaps TRBD1 (6 bases). In germline, CDR1 is MDHEN, CDR2 SYDVKM. V lost 5 bases, J lost 6 bases, and 25 bases lay in between. The CDR3 is made up of 18 amino acids. The CDR3 DNA follows: TGTGCCAGCAGTCGCCCCCTTGTGGTTCTCCGACAGGATGAAAAACTGTTTTTT. It is translated as CASSRPLVVLRQDEKLFF.

V usage is TRBV9 and J usage is TRBJ2-7; maybe TRBD2 (5 bases). The V end was cut by 0 bases, the J end by 2 bases, with 12 bases between. This CDR3 is built from 15 residues. Germline V gene lookup returns CDR1 SGDLS and CDR2 YYNGEE. CDR3 DNA: TGTGCCAGCAGCGTAGGGAGTAGCGTCACCTACGAGCAGTACTTC. This sequence encodes CASSVGSSVTYEQYF.

This clone was observed a handful of times. The same CDR3 is also encoded by other DNA sequences in this sample. The V gene is TRBV19, the J gene TRBJ2-7; D gene ambiguous. This CDR3 is 13 amino acids long. Germline values: CDR1 LNHDA, CDR2 SQIVND (reference sequence). V was cut by 3 bases and J by 2 bases, with 8 bases left in between. The CDR3 DNA reads TGTGCCAGTAGTATCGGGCTAGCCTACGAGCAGTACTTC. Encoded protein: CASSIGLAYEQYF.

V gene TRBV9 combines with J gene TRBJ2-1; D remains unclear. The CDR3 runs 15 residues. The germline V gene has CDR1 SGDLS and CDR2 YYNGEE. The germline V and J ends were trimmed by 0 bases and 5 bases, with 12 bases remaining between them. Written as DNA, the CDR3 is TGTGCCAGCAGCGTAGACGGAGACTGGGACAATGAGCAGTTCTTC. As protein: CASSVDGDWDNEQFF.

The chain recombines TRBV28 with TRBJ1-4, with D possibly TRBD1 on 6 matching bases. The CDR3 contains 15 residues. The V end lost 4 bases, the J end lost 7 bases, and 16 bases lay between the germline ends. Germline CDR1 is MDHEN and CDR2 is SYDVKM. The CDR3 DNA reads as TGTGCCAGCAGTTCCCCGCAGGGGTTTGGTGAAAAACTGTTTTTT. Its protein is CASSSPQGFGEKLFF.

This rearrangement joins TRBV10-3 to TRBJ1-1; TRBD1 aligns across 7 bases. The germline V gene encodes CDR1 ENHRY and CDR2 SYGVKD. J was trimmed by 0 bases and V by 6 bases; bases with no gene match: 1. The CDR3 runs 13 residues. This CDR3 reads CAISGQVNTEAFF. The CDR3 DNA follows: TGTGCCATCAGCGGACAGGTGAACACTGAAGCTTTCTTT.

The chain combines TRBV5-1 with TRBJ1-1; no definite D call. CDR1 is SGHRS, CDR2 YFSETQ, per germline. Between the trimmed V and J ends, which lost 2 bases and 1 base, there was a span of 9 bases. This CDR3 is 14 amino acids long. DNA of the CDR3: TGCGCCAGCAGCTTAAAGCCTTCGAACACTGAAGCTTTCTTT. This translates into CASSLKPSNTEAFF.

Worth noting for this clone: A read error may explain this, as a much larger clone is one base away. V and J are TRBV27 and TRBJ1-5; D remains ambiguous. From germline, CDR1 is MNHEY and CDR2 SMNVEV (reference sequence). Trimming removed 0 bases from V and 5 bases from J, with 8 bases in between. The CDR3 is made up of 14 amino acids. The CDR3 DNA reads TGTGCCAGCAGTTTATCCGGCGGGGATCAGCCCCAGCATTTT. Amino acids: CASSLSGGDQPQHF.

This sequence joins TRBV11-3 and TRBJ2-2; D gene unclear. The V gene lost 2 bases and the J gene lost 8 bases, with 3 bases spanning the gap. The CDR3 length is 11 residues. Germline CDR1 is SGHNT and CDR2 is YENEEA. DNA for the CDR3: TGTGCCAGCAGCTTACGGGGGGAGCTGTTTTTT. Its protein product is CASSLRGELFF.